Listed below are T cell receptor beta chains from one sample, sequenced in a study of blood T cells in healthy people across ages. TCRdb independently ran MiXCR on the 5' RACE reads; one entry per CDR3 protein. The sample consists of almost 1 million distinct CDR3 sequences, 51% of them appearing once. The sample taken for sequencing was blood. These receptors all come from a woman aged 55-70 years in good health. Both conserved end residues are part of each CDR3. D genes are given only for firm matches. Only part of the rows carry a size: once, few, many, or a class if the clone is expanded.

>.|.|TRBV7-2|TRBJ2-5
TGTGCCAGCAGTATAGGACTATCCCAAGAGACCCAGTACTTC
CASSIGLSQETQYF
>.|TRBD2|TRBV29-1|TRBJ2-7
TGCAGCGTTGGTGGGACTAGCGGGAGGGCCGAGCAGTACTTC
CSVGGTSGRAEQYF
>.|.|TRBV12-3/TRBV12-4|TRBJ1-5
TGTGCCAGCAGTTTAGATCCCAGAAAGTATCAGCCCCAGCATTTT
CASSLDPRKYQPQHF
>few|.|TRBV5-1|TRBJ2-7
TGCGCCAGCAGCTTGGTAGGGACCATCTCCTACGAGCAGTACTTC
CASSLVGTISYEQYF
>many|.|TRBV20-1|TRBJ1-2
TGCAGTGCTAGAGAGTCTACCTCCGCGTATGGCTACACCTTC
CSARESTSAYGYTF
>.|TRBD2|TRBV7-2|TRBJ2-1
TGTGCCAGCAGCCTCGGGAGGGAGAGGTACAATGAGCAGTTCTTC
CASSLGRERYNEQFF
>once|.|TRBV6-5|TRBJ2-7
TGTGCCGGCAGCGACCCAGGGACCTACGAGCAGTACTTC
CAGSDPGTYEQYF
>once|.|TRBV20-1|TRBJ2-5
TGCAGTGTCCACAATAGAGGCGGAGAGACCCAGTACTTC
CSVHNRGGETQYF
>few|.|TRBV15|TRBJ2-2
TGTGCCACCAGGGTAGGACAGAACACCGGGGAGCTGTTTTTT
CATRVGQNTGELFF
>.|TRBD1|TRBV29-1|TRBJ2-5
TGCAGCGTTGAAAGGACAGGGGTTGGAGAGACCCAGTACTTC
CSVERTGVGETQYF
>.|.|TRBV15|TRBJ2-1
TGTGCCACCAGCAACCAAAACCGCGTAGGGAATGAGCAGTTCTTC
CATSNQNRVGNEQFF
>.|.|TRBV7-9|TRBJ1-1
TGTGCCAGCAGCTTTGGACGAGGGGGGAACACTGAAGCTTTCTTT
CASSFGRGGNTEAFF
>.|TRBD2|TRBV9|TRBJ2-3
TGTGCCAGCAGCGCCTACTCGCGAGAGCGGGAGAGAATGGATACGCAGTATTTT
CASSAYSRERERMDTQYF
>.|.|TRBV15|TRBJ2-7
TGTGCCACCAGCAGAGCGGGAGTTAACTACGAGCAGTACTTC
CATSRAGVNYEQYF
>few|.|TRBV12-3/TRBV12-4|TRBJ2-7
TGTGCCAGCAGTTTCCTAGAGGACTCCTACGAGCAGTACTTC
CASSFLEDSYEQYF
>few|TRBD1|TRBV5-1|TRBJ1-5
TGCGCCAGCAGCACGGGACAGGCAGATCAGCCCCAGCATTTT
CASSTGQADQPQHF
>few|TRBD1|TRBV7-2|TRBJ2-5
TGTGCCAGCAGTTATACAGGGGTGGTGGAGACCCAGTACTTC
CASSYTGVVETQYF
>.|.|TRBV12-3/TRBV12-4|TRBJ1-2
TGTGCCAGCTGGAAAGGGGCGAATGGCTACACCTTC
CASWKGANGYTF
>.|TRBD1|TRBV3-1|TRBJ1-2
TGTGCCAGCAGCTCCGGACAGGGACTATCTAACTATGGCTACACCTTC
CASSSGQGLSNYGYTF
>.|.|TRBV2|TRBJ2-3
TGTGCCAGGGGGGACGCAGGGATAAATACGCAGTATTTT
CARGDAGINTQYF
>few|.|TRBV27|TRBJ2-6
TGTGCCAGCAGTTTAATCGGGGTCTCTGGGGCCAACGTCCTGACTTTC
CASSLIGVSGANVLTF